This is a list of T cell receptor beta chains from one sample in a study of identical twins. TCRdb passed the 5' RACE reads through MiXCR, listing each CDR3 protein once. The data hold about 240,000 distinct CDR3 sequences, with approximately 10% observed a single time. Sequencing used memory T cells sorted from blood. The receptors were gathered from a man between 45 and 60 years old in good health. The CDR3 runs from the conserved cysteine through the conserved F or W. The D gene is left open where the match is weak. Clone size, where shown, is once, few, many, or a class for clones that have expanded.

D gene: TRBD1; V gene: TRBV5-4; clone size: many; J gene: TRBJ2-5; CDR3 DNA: TGTGCCAGCAGCCAAATCGACAGGGATTGGAGAGAGACCCAGTACTTC; CDR3 protein: CASSQIDRDWRETQYF
D gene: TRBD1; V gene: TRBV5-6; clone size: many; J gene: TRBJ1-2; CDR3 DNA: TGTGCCAGCAGCCAAGCCGGGACAGACCTCTACACCTTC; CDR3 protein: CASSQAGTDLYTF
D gene: TRBD2; V gene: TRBV29-1; clone size: NA; J gene: TRBJ2-1; CDR3 DNA: TGCAGCGTTGGATCCGGGACTAGCTATTACAATGAGCAGTTCTTC; CDR3 protein: CSVGSGTSYYNEQFF
D gene: TRBD2; V gene: TRBV28; clone size: few; J gene: TRBJ2-1; CDR3 DNA: TGTGCCAGCAGTTCCATACGGGGGGGCCCGGGAAATGAGCAGTTCTTC; CDR3 protein: CASSSIRGGPGNEQFF
D gene: NA; V gene: TRBV20-1; clone size: few; J gene: TRBJ2-3; CDR3 DNA: TGCAGTGCCCCGGACTGGGGGAGAAGCACAGATACGCAGTATTTT; CDR3 protein: CSAPDWGRSTDTQYF
D gene: TRBD2; V gene: TRBV29-1; clone size: few; J gene: TRBJ2-5; CDR3 DNA: TGCAGCGTTGCGGGGGGGGCCTTGATCGTGGCAGGGACCCAGTACTTC; CDR3 protein: CSVAGGALIVAGTQYF
D gene: TRBD2; V gene: TRBV20-1; clone size: many; J gene: TRBJ2-2; CDR3 DNA: TGCAGTGCTAGAGACGACCTAGCGGGCAACACCGGGGAGCTGTTTTTT; CDR3 protein: CSARDDLAGNTGELFF
D gene: NA; V gene: TRBV6-2/TRBV6-3; clone size: NA; J gene: TRBJ2-6; CDR3 DNA: TGTGCCACTTCTCGGGGGTCCGCTGGGGCCAACGTCCTGACTTTC; CDR3 protein: CATSRGSAGANVLTF
D gene: NA; V gene: TRBV5-6; clone size: many; J gene: TRBJ1-1; CDR3 DNA: TGTGCCAGCAGCTTGGTCGGAATCATGAACACTGAAGCTTTCTTT; CDR3 protein: CASSLVGIMNTEAFF
D gene: NA; V gene: TRBV20-1; clone size: many; J gene: TRBJ1-2; CDR3 DNA: TGCAGTGCTAGGGGGGCCCCAAACCACTATGGCTACACCTTC; CDR3 protein: CSARGAPNHYGYTF
D gene: NA; V gene: TRBV6-2/TRBV6-3; clone size: NA; J gene: TRBJ2-1; CDR3 DNA: TGTGCCAGCAGTCAGGGTAAACATGAGCAGTTCTTC; CDR3 protein: CASSQGKHEQFF
D gene: TRBD2; V gene: TRBV20-1; clone size: many; J gene: TRBJ2-2; CDR3 DNA: TGCAGTGCTAGTGGCGGGGGGGCTGGTACCGGGGAGCTGTTTTTT; CDR3 protein: CSASGGGAGTGELFF
D gene: NA; V gene: TRBV14; clone size: NA; J gene: TRBJ2-5; CDR3 DNA: TGTGCCAGCAGCCAGGCTGCAGAACAAGAGACCCAGTACTTC; CDR3 protein: CASSQAAEQETQYF
D gene: NA; V gene: TRBV19; clone size: NA; J gene: TRBJ2-7; CDR3 DNA: TGTGCCAGTAGTATAGTCTCACTAAATTCCTGGCAGGCGAACTACGAGCAGTACTTC; CDR3 protein: CASSIVSLNSWQANYEQYF
D gene: TRBD1; V gene: TRBV19; clone size: few; J gene: TRBJ2-3; CDR3 DNA: TGTGCCACTCGACAGGGAAACACAGATACGCAGTATTTT; CDR3 protein: CATRQGNTDTQYF
D gene: TRBD2; V gene: TRBV4-3; clone size: NA; J gene: TRBJ2-1; CDR3 DNA: TGCGCCAGCAGCCAGGGGCTGGGGAGGGATTCCTACAATGAGCAGTTCTTC; CDR3 protein: CASSQGLGRDSYNEQFF
D gene: NA; V gene: TRBV15; clone size: NA; J gene: TRBJ1-2; CDR3 DNA: TGTGCCACCAGCAGAGGGGGCGGTAACTATGGCTACACCTTC; CDR3 protein: CATSRGGGNYGYTF
D gene: NA; V gene: TRBV4-2; clone size: NA; J gene: TRBJ2-2; CDR3 DNA: TGTGCCAGCAGCCAAGATAGGAGTTCGAACACCGGGGAGCTGTTTTTT; CDR3 protein: CASSQDRSSNTGELFF
D gene: NA; V gene: TRBV20-1; clone size: NA; J gene: TRBJ2-3; CDR3 DNA: TGCAGTGCTGGGGACACAAACACAGATACGCAGTATTTT; CDR3 protein: CSAGDTNTDTQYF
D gene: TRBD2; V gene: TRBV3-1; clone size: NA; J gene: TRBJ2-7; CDR3 DNA: TGTGCCAGCAGCCAAGATTCGGGACTAGCTGTTGAGCAGTACTTC; CDR3 protein: CASSQDSGLAVEQYF
D gene: NA; V gene: TRBV19; clone size: NA; J gene: TRBJ1-6; CDR3 DNA: TGTGCCAGTAGTATGTCCGGATTTGGGACACCCCTCCACTTT; CDR3 protein: CASSMSGFGTPLHF
D gene: NA; V gene: TRBV6-5; clone size: many; J gene: TRBJ1-2; CDR3 DNA: TGTGCCAGCAGTTACATGACAGGTGGCGGCTACACCTTC; CDR3 protein: CASSYMTGGGYTF
D gene: NA; V gene: TRBV10-3; clone size: many; J gene: TRBJ2-5; CDR3 DNA: TGTGCCATCAGTCAAGGGCAAGAGACCCAGTACTTC; CDR3 protein: CAISQGQETQYF
D gene: NA; V gene: TRBV12-3/TRBV12-4; clone size: NA; J gene: TRBJ2-7; CDR3 DNA: TGTGCCAGTCGGGGGGCTACTGGGATACACTACGAGCAGTACTTC; CDR3 protein: CASRGATGIHYEQYF
D gene: NA; V gene: TRBV10-2; clone size: NA; J gene: TRBJ1-2; CDR3 DNA: TGCGCCAGCAGGATTAATGACTATGGCTACACCTTC; CDR3 protein: CASRINDYGYTF
D gene: NA; V gene: TRBV12-3/TRBV12-4; clone size: many; J gene: TRBJ2-2; CDR3 DNA: TGTGCCAGCAGGGGTAGCGGTTCAGCCGGGGAGCTGTTTTTT; CDR3 protein: CASRGSGSAGELFF
D gene: NA; V gene: TRBV4-2; clone size: NA; J gene: TRBJ2-7; CDR3 DNA: TGTGCCAGCAGCCCAACACGCAGGGGCGAGCAGTACTTC; CDR3 protein: CASSPTRRGEQYF
D gene: TRBD1; V gene: TRBV29-1; clone size: many; J gene: TRBJ2-1; CDR3 DNA: TGCAGCGTTGGGAAAAAGTCCGGGTCCGGGACAGGGATCTACAATGAGCAGTTCTTC; CDR3 protein: CSVGKKSGSGTGIYNEQFF
D gene: TRBD2; V gene: TRBV29-1; clone size: NA; J gene: TRBJ2-3; CDR3 DNA: TGCAGCGGGGGGGGACTAGCGGGACGGGCAGATACGCAGTATTTT; CDR3 protein: CSGGGLAGRADTQYF
D gene: TRBD1; V gene: TRBV29-1; clone size: many; J gene: TRBJ2-3; CDR3 DNA: TGCAGCGTTGAAAAAGACAGGGTTGATACGCAGTATTTT; CDR3 protein: CSVEKDRVDTQYF
D gene: TRBD2; V gene: TRBV20-1; clone size: many; J gene: TRBJ2-5; CDR3 DNA: TGCAGTGCTAGACCACCGGGACTAGCGGGAGTAGAGACCCAGTACTTC; CDR3 protein: CSARPPGLAGVETQYF
D gene: NA; V gene: TRBV5-1; clone size: NA; J gene: TRBJ2-2; CDR3 DNA: TGCGCCAGCAGGGAGGGGGCGATTGGGACCGGGGAGCTGTTTTTT; CDR3 protein: CASREGAIGTGELFF
D gene: NA; V gene: TRBV7-3; clone size: NA; J gene: TRBJ2-1; CDR3 DNA: TGTGCCAGCAGCTTACAGTTGGGGACGTTCGATGAGCAGTTCTTC; CDR3 protein: CASSLQLGTFDEQFF
D gene: TRBD1; V gene: TRBV27; clone size: NA; J gene: TRBJ2-7; CDR3 DNA: TGTGCCAGCAGGGGCTATGGGACAGGGCTACCCAGGGAATACGAGCAGTACTTC; CDR3 protein: CASRGYGTGLPREYEQYF
D gene: TRBD1; V gene: TRBV5-1; clone size: many; J gene: TRBJ2-3; CDR3 DNA: TGCGCCACAAAACAGGGGGAAGGGACAGATACGCAGTATTTT; CDR3 protein: CATKQGEGTDTQYF
D gene: TRBD2; V gene: TRBV5-1; clone size: many; J gene: TRBJ2-2; CDR3 DNA: TGCGCCAGCAGCTCAGGACTAGCCTCGAACACCGGGGAGCTGTTTTTT; CDR3 protein: CASSSGLASNTGELFF
D gene: NA; V gene: TRBV5-1; clone size: many; J gene: TRBJ1-6; CDR3 DNA: TGCGCCAGCAGCTTGGCCAACTCAAATTCACCCCTCCACTTT; CDR3 protein: CASSLANSNSPLHF
D gene: NA; V gene: TRBV28; clone size: many; J gene: TRBJ1-6; CDR3 DNA: TGTGCCAGCAGCTTTGGATCCCTTATTCCCCTCCACTTT; CDR3 protein: CASSFGSLIPLHF
D gene: NA; V gene: TRBV11-1; clone size: NA; J gene: TRBJ2-1; CDR3 DNA: TGTGCCAGCAGAAGTAAAGTAGCCACTGAGCAGTTCTTC; CDR3 protein: CASRSKVATEQFF
D gene: NA; V gene: TRBV7-9; clone size: few; J gene: TRBJ1-5; CDR3 DNA: TGTGCCAGCAGCTTAATTAATCAGCCCCAGCATTTT; CDR3 protein: CASSLINQPQHF
D gene: NA; V gene: TRBV7-2; clone size: many; J gene: TRBJ2-7; CDR3 DNA: TGTGCCAGCAGCTTCCCAGGGATACAAAGCTCCTACGAGCAGTACTTC; CDR3 protein: CASSFPGIQSSYEQYF
D gene: NA; V gene: TRBV27; clone size: many; J gene: TRBJ2-5; CDR3 DNA: TGTGCCAGCAGTTCAGGACTATCAGGGGAGACCCAGTACTTC; CDR3 protein: CASSSGLSGETQYF
D gene: TRBD1; V gene: TRBV7-6; clone size: NA; J gene: TRBJ2-7; CDR3 DNA: TGTGCCAGCAGCGCAAAGCCGGGACAGGCCTCCTACGAGCAGTACTTC; CDR3 protein: CASSAKPGQASYEQYF
D gene: TRBD2; V gene: TRBV3-1; clone size: NA; J gene: TRBJ2-4; CDR3 DNA: TGTGCCAGCAGCCAAGGTTTGCGGGAGCTATTTATGGGCAAAAACATTCAGTACTTC; CDR3 protein: CASSQGLRELFMGKNIQYF
D gene: NA; V gene: TRBV3-1; clone size: few; J gene: TRBJ1-6; CDR3 DNA: TGTGCCAGCAGCCCCCAGGAACTTGCACCCCTCCACTTT; CDR3 protein: CASSPQELAPLHF
D gene: NA; V gene: TRBV20-1; clone size: few; J gene: TRBJ2-7; CDR3 DNA: TGCAGTGCTAGAATAGTCAGATACGAGCAGTACTTC; CDR3 protein: CSARIVRYEQYF
D gene: NA; V gene: TRBV6-1; clone size: few; J gene: TRBJ1-5; CDR3 DNA: TGTGCCAGCAGCCCCTATCTTTATCAGCCCCAGCATTTT; CDR3 protein: CASSPYLYQPQHF
D gene: TRBD2; V gene: TRBV9; clone size: many; J gene: TRBJ2-5; CDR3 DNA: TGTGCCAGCAGCGTAGAGGGACTAGCGGGAGTCCAAGAGACCCAGTACTTC; CDR3 protein: CASSVEGLAGVQETQYF
D gene: NA; V gene: TRBV6-1; clone size: NA; J gene: TRBJ2-1; CDR3 DNA: TGTGCCAGCAACTTGGGTTCCTATGAGCAGTTCTTC; CDR3 protein: CASNLGSYEQFF